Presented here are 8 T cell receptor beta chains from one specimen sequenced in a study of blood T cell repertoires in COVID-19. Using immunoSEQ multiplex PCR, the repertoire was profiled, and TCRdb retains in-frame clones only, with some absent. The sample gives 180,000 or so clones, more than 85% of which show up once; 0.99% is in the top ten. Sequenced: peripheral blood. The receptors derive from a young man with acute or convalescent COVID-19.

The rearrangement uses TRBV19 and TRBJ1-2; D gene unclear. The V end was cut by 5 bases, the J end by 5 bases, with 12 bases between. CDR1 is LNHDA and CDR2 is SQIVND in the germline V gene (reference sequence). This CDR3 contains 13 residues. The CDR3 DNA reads TGTGCCAGTAGTGAGGCTTTTAGGTATGGCTACACCTTC. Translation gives CASSEAFRYGYTF.

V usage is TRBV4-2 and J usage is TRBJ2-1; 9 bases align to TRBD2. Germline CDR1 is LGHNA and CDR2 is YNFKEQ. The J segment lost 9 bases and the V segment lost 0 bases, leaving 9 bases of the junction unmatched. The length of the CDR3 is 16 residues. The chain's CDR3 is CASSQDRAGGFIEQFF. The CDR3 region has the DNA TGTGCCAGCAGCCAAGATCGGGCGGGGGGGTTTATTGAGCAGTTCTTC.

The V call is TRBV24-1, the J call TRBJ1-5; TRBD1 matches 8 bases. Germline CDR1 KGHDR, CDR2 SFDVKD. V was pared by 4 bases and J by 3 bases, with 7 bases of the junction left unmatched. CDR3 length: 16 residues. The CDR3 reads CATSDLDRGVNQPQHF. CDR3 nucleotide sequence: TGTGCCACCAGTGACCTAGACAGGGGAGTCAATCAGCCCCAGCATTTT.

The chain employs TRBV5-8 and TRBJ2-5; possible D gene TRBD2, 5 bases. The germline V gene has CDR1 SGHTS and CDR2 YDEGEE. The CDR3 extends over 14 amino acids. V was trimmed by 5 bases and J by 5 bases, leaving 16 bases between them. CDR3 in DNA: TGTGCCAGCAGGCTGTCGGGAAGAGGCGAGACCCAGTACTTC. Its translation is CASRLSGRGETQYF.

CDR3 sequence (DNA): TGCAGCGTGACCCCCCCAGGATACAATGAGCAGTTCTTC. Its protein is CSVTPPGYNEQFF. The J gene is TRBJ2-1, the V gene TRBV29-1; D is undetermined. V lost 6 bases and J 4 bases, leaving 13 bases between the germline ends. CDR3 length equals 13 residues. Germline assignment: CDR1 SQVTM and CDR2 ANQGSEA.

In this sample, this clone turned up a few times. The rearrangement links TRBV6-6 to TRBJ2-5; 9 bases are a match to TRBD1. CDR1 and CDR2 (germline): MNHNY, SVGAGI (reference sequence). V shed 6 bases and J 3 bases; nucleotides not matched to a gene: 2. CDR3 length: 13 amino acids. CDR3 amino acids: CASRTGGEETQYF. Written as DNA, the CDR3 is TGTGCCAGCAGAACAGGGGGCGAAGAGACCCAGTACTTC.

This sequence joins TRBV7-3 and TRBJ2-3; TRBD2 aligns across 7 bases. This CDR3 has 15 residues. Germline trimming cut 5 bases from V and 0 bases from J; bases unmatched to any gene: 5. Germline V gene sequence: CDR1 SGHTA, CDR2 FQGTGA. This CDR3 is CASSPGRGSTDTQYF. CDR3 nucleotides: TGTGCCAGCAGCCCTGGGCGGGGGAGCACAGATACGCAGTATTTT.

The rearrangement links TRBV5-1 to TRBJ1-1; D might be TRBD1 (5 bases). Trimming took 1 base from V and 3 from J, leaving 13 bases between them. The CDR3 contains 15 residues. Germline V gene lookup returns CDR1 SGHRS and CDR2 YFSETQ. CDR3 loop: CASSLWRGRDTEAFF. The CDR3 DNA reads TGCGCCAGCAGCTTGTGGAGGGGCCGGGACACTGAAGCTTTCTTT.